The clone carrying this T cell receptor (beta chain) was seen a few times. What it binds is not known. Each donor gave one heparinised blood draw averaging roughly 120 mL. Via the markers CD45RO/CCR7/CD25/CD127/CD95/CD27, stem cell-like memory, regulatory, central memory and naive CD4+ cells were sorted. Without exception, sorted populations had purity beyond 95%. TCRB transcripts that were expressed got sequenced, as all of the isolated RNA had been reverse transcribed. Data came from immunoSEQ multiplex PCR; TCRdb stores just in-frame clones and leaves some out. This sample has over 600,000 clones, with 9.5% to 15% found just once. This specimen comes from a study of beta chain features in type 1 diabetes. Regarding the study as a whole: Patients' naive, central memory and Treg TCRB repertoires seemed closer to one another than those of healthy donors. Type 1 diabetes patients showed a moderate but significant shortening of TCRB CDR3s in all four CD4+ subsets.

The sequencing input was naive CD4+ T cells from blood. This TCR was recovered from a young man with type 1 diabetes.

DNA for the CDR3: TGTGCCAGCTCACTGGTGCTCAGGGGCGCTGAGCAGTTCTTC. Translating it yields CASSLVLRGAEQFF. V and J are TRBV18 and TRBJ2-1, with D possibly being TRBD1 (6 bases). This CDR3 contains 14 residues. V was trimmed by 4 bases and J by 9 bases, leaving 16 bases between them. Per germline, CDR1 KGHSH and CDR2 LQKENI.